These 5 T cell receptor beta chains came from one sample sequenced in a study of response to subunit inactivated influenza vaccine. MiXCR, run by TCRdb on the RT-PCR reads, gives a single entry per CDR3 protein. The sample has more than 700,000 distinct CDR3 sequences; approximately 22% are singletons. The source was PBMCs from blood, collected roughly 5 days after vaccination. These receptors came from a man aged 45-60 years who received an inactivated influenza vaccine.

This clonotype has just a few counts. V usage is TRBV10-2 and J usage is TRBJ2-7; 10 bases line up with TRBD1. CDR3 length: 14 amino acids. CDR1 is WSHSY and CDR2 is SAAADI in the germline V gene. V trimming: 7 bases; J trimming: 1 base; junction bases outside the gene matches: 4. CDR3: CASNDRGRSYEQYF. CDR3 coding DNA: TGCGCCAGCAATGACAGGGGGCGATCCTACGAGCAGTACTTC.

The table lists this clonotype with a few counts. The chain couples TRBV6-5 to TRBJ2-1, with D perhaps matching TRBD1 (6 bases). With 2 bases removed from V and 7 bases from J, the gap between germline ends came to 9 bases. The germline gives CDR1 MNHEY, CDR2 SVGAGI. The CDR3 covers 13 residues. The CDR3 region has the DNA TGTGCCAGCAGTTACGAGCAGGGGAATGAGCAGTTCTTC. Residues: CASSYEQGNEQFF.

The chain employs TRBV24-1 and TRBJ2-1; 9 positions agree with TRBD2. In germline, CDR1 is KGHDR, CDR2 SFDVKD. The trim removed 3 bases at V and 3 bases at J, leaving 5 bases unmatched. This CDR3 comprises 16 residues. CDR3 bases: TGTGCCACCAGTGATGTGACTAGCGGAGACTACAATGAGCAGTTCTTC. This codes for CATSDVTSGDYNEQFF.

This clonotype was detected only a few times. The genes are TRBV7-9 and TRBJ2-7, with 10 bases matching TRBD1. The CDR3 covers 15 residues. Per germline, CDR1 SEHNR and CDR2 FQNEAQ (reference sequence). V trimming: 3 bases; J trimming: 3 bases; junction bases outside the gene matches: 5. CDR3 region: CASSLEGQGNYEQYF. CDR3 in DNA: TGTGCCAGCAGCTTGGAGGGACAGGGGAACTACGAGCAGTACTTC.

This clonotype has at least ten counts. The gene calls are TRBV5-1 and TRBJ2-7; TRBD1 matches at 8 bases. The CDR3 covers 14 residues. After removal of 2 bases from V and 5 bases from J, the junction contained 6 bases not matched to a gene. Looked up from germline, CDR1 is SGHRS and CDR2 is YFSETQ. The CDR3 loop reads CASSLGQGFHEQYF. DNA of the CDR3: TGCGCCAGCAGCTTAGGACAGGGTTTCCACGAGCAGTACTTC.